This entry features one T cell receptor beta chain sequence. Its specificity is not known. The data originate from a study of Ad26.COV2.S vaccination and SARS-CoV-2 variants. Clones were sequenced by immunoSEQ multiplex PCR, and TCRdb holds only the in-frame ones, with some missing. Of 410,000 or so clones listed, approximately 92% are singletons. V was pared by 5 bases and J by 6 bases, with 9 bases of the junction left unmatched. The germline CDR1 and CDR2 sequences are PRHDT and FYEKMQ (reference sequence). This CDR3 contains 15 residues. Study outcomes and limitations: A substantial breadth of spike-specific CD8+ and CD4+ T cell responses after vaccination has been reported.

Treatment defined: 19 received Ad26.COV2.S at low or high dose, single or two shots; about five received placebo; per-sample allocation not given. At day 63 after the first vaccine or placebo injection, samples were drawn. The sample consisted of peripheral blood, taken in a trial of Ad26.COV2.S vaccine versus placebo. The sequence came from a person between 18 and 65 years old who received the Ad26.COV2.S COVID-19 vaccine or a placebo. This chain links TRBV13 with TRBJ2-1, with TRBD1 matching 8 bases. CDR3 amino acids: CASSLRDRRINEQFF. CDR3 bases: TGTGCCAGCAGCCTGAGGGACAGGCGAATCAATGAGCAGTTCTTC.